This T cell receptor beta chain was recovered during a study of monozygotic twins with inflammatory bowel disease. Template switching was used to attach UMIs, which incorporated a 6-nucleotide sample barcode. From its re-call of the 5' RACE reads, TCRdb lists each CDR3 protein once, without DNA. Its clone listing holds approximately 120,000 distinct CDR3 sequences. CDR3 length: 14 amino acids. From germline, CDR1 is MNHNY and CDR2 SVGAGI (reference sequence). Concerning this clonotype itself: Its target is unknown.

Study results and caveats: Resolution of different T cell subtypes was not achieved.

The J gene is TRBJ2-3, the V gene TRBV6-6; the D call from TCRdb, TRBD2, cannot be confirmed without DNA. The receptor was derived from a human donor with ulcerative colitis or Crohn's disease, or a healthy co-twin of an affected twin (not recorded which). Sequenced: blood. The CDR3 loop reads CATQLAGGTDTQYF.